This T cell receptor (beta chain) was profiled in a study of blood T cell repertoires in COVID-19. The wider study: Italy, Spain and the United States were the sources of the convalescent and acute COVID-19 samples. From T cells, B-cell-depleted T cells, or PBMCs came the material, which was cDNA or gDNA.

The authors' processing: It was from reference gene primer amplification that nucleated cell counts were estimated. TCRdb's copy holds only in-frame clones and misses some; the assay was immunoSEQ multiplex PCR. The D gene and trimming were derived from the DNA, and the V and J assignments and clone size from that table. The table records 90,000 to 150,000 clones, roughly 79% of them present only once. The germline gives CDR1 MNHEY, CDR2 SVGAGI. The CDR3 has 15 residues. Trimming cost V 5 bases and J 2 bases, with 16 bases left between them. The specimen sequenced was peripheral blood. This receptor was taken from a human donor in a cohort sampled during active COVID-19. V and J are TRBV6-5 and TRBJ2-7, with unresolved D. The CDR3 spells CASSNGVGGTYEQYF. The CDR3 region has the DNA TGTGCCAGCAGTAACGGTGTTGGCGGAACCTACGAGCAGTACTTC.